The present T cell receptor beta chain was sequenced within a study of neoadjuvant anti-PD-1 for oral cavity cancer listed by TCRdb under 2021. Describing the broader study: Before curative-intent surgical resection, most patients were given three to four biweekly doses of nivolumab at 3 mg/kg. A fourth nivolumab dose was given around day 43 to patients without progression, and definitive surgical resection was performed in those patients on days 50-56. Patients with complete response, partial response or stable disease by RECIST 1.1 were defined as responders, whereas patients with progression were defined as non-responders. The parent correlative cohort included roughly 13 patients, with an approximately 34% response rate. Summary of the overall study and its limitations: The TCR analyses had only a few patients in each response group, and the authors called for validation in larger cohorts. After neoadjuvant nivolumab, significantly higher T cell clonality (Gini index) was found within PBMCs in non-responders than in responders. Higher pretreatment blood TCRbeta clonality and lower post-treatment tumor TCRbeta clonality were correlated with higher pretreatment blood Treg/Th17 ratios.

For this chain, trimming is 5 bases at the V end and 7 bases at the J end, and the number of junction bases without a gene match is 13. In the germline V gene, CDR1 corresponds to SGHTA and CDR2 to FQGNSA. Measured from the cysteine to the phenylalanine, the CDR3 is 15 residues long. The entry retains the CDR3 DNA only, 45 bases that are in frame from base 1. For deep sequencing, each PBMC sample was run in six replicates, with libraries mostly built from about 510 ng of input genomic DNA. TCRbeta libraries were prepared with the immunoSEQ hsTCRbeta kit according to the manufacturer's instructions. The completed libraries were mixed into a single pool at 3 nM, then sequenced with an Illumina NovaSeq 6000 S4 flow cell. In the source study's methods: The immunoSEQ Analyzer was used for raw data preprocessing and quality control. The analysis was limited to productive rearrangements, and each clonotype was defined by a unique CDR3 amino acid sequence. Using the R package tcR, the researchers computed the Gini-Simpson index as their estimate of repertoire clonality. Student's t test was used to compare Gini indices, while Pearson correlation assessed associations with tumor size change. Here the immuneACCESS table is served through TCRdb, limited to in-frame sequences with V and J called. Missing clones are a known gap in these copies; in checked studies unresolved V genes cover under half, and the rest lacks a known reason. V and J calls plus clone size are reproduced from that table; the DNA served to infer D and trimming. The sample has some 14,000 clones on record, under 80% of them singletons. The top ten clones comprise 2% to 2.5% of the sample.

This sample's time point label indicates: after neoadjuvant nivolumab, at surgical resection. The patients had newly diagnosed stage II-IVA oral cavity squamous cell carcinoma and had not received any prior systemic or radiation treatment. The cohort was composed of patients with HPV-negative, locally advanced oral cavity squamous cell carcinoma. No culture maintenance or expansion was done, as the peripheral blood mononuclear cells went straight to analysis. Samples came from a longitudinal correlative study of a single-arm phase II trial of neoadjuvant nivolumab in oral cavity squamous cell carcinoma. Subject-matched pre- and post-treatment PBMCs and tumors from three responders and three non-responders were subjected to genomic DNA-based TCRbeta sequencing. Peripheral blood mononuclear cells were drawn once before nivolumab treatment and a second time after treatment, when surgery took place. The Maxwell RSC DNA from Cells kit was used to extract genomic DNA from PBMCs.

Details on this clone: Its antigen remains unidentified. One base away there is no much larger clone; base qualities are not given.

The rearranged segments are TRBV7-2 and TRBJ1-2; 7 central nucleotides agree with TRBD1. The source is a person aged 35-79 years with oral cavity squamous cell carcinoma. This specimen consisted of PBMCs, obtained after nivolumab (anti-PD-1) treatment. The DNA sequence is as follows: TGTGCCAGCAGCCCGCCAACCGGGACAGACGGTGGCTACACCTTC. Translation gives CASSPPTGTDGGYTF. This CDR3, with the reference TRBV7-2 and TRBJ1-2 proteins standing in past its ends, gives the full variable domain GAGVSQSPSNKVTEKGKDVELRCDPISGHTALYWYRQSLGQGLEFLIYFQGNSAPDKSGLPSDRFSAERTGGSVSTLTIQRTQQEDSAVYLCASSPPTGTDGGYTFGSGTRLTVV.